This T cell receptor beta chain comes out of a study of blood T cell repertoires in COVID-19. Study in general: Samples of COVID-19 (acute and convalescent) were obtained from the United States, Italy and Spain. Nucleic acid was either cDNA or gDNA, and it came from T cells, B-cell-depleted T cells, or PBMCs.

The V gene end was trimmed by 0 bases and the J gene end by 0 bases; junction bases not matched to a gene: 4. The CDR3 spans 17 residues. The germline V gene encodes CDR1 LGHDT and CDR2 YNNKEL (reference sequence). In the authors' workflow: Nucleated cell counts were estimated from reference gene primer amplification. Repertoires were generated with immunoSEQ multiplex PCR, while TCRdb's copy carries only in-frame clones and drops some. V and J calls and clone size are those listed in that table; D and trimming were worked out from the DNA. The sample shows roughly 270,000 clones, roughly 85% of them seen only once.

Sequencing was carried out using peripheral blood. This TCR came from a man aged 50 to 60 with active or convalescent COVID-19. This sequence joins TRBV3-1 (or the pseudogene TRBV3-2) and TRBJ2-1, with 8 bases identical to TRBD2. The CDR3 sequence: CASSQDLLAASYNEQFF. The CDR3, as DNA: TGTGCCAGCAGCCAAGATTTACTAGCGGCCTCCTACAATGAGCAGTTCTTC.